This is a list of T cell receptor beta chains from one sample in a study of cytomegalovirus exposure and HLA in healthy donors. The method was immunoSEQ multiplex PCR; TCRdb's version includes in-frame clones alone and lacks a portion of them. The listing contains some 83,000 clones. The sequenced material came from PBMCs. The source is a woman in her 30s in good health and CMV-seronegative. CDR3s include the opening cysteine and the closing phenylalanine or tryptophan. The D gene is left open where the match is weak.

J gene	V gene	D gene	CDR3 protein	CDR3 DNA
TRBJ1-1	TRBV19	.	CASNPGLSNTEAFF	TGTGCCAGTAATCCGGGACTCTCGAACACTGAAGCTTTCTTT
TRBJ2-3	TRBV5-6	TRBD1	CASSLQGAGTDTQYF	TGTGCCAGCAGCCTCCAGGGGGCTGGAACAGATACGCAGTATTTT
TRBJ1-1	TRBV18	TRBD1	CASSPPPGQATGNTEAFF	TGTGCCAGCTCACCACCTCCGGGACAGGCGACGGGGAACACTGAAGCTTTCTTT
TRBJ1-1	TRBV2	TRBD1	CASSIDRGTEAFF	TGTGCCAGCAGCATTGACAGGGGAACTGAAGCTTTCTTT
TRBJ1-1	TRBV6-6	TRBD1	CASSLIQGGTEAFF	TGTGCCAGCAGTTTAATTCAGGGGGGCACTGAAGCTTTCTTT
TRBJ2-7	TRBV19	.	CASSIVGRGEQYF	TGTGCCAGTAGTATAGTGGGAAGGGGCGAGCAGTACTTC
TRBJ1-3	TRBV28	TRBD1	CASYIGQGQLDTIYF	TGTGCCAGCTATATCGGACAGGGTCAACTGGACACCATATATTTT
TRBJ2-5	TRBV4-1	.	CASSQDGTSDETQYF	TGCGCCAGCAGCCAAGACGGGACTTCCGACGAGACCCAGTACTTC
TRBJ1-1	TRBV11-2	TRBD1	CASSFGTVPTEAFF	TGTGCCAGCAGCTTTGGGACAGTACCCACTGAAGCTTTCTTT
TRBJ2-5	TRBV2	TRBD2	CASSEGGGAGETQYF	TGTGCCAGCAGTGAAGGCGGGGGGGCCGGGGAGACCCAGTACTTC
TRBJ1-4	TRBV18	.	CASSPEANEKLFF	TGTGCCAGTTCCCCTGAGGCTAATGAAAAACTGTTTTTT